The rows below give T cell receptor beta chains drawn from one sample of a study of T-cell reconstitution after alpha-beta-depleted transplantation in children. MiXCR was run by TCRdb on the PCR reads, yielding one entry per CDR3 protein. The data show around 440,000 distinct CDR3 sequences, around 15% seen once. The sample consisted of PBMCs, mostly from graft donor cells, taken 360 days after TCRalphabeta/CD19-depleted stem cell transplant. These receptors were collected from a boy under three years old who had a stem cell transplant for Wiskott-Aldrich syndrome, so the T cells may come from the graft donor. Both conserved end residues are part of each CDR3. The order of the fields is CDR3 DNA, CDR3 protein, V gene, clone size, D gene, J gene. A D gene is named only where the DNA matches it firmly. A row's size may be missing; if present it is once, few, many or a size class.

TGCAGCGTCGCCCGGCGGGACAGGGGGATCAATGAGCAGTTCTTC CSVARRDRGINEQFF TRBV29-1 - TRBD1 TRBJ2-1
TGTGCCATCAGTTTATCAGGGCTAGCGGGAGGGCATTACAATGAGCAGTTCTTC CAISLSGLAGGHYNEQFF TRBV12-3/TRBV12-4 - TRBD2 TRBJ2-1
TGTGCCACCGCAGACAGAATGAACACTGAAGCTTTCTTT CATADRMNTEAFF TRBV10-3 few - TRBJ1-1
TGTGCCAGCAGCTTAGCTTCGACCTCAACTAATGAAAAACTGTTTTTT CASSLASTSTNEKLFF TRBV7-9 few - TRBJ1-4
TGTGCCTCAAGCGGGAGAGGTGACAATGAGCAGTTCTTC CASSGRGDNEQFF TRBV24-1 - TRBD2 TRBJ2-1
TGTGCCAGCTCACCACCGGTCGGCACTAGCACAGATACGCAGTATTTT CASSPPVGTSTDTQYF TRBV18 few - TRBJ2-3
TGCGCCAGCAGCCGCAAACTAGCGAGAGGGGGCTGGGAGCTGTTTTTT CASSRKLARGGWELFF TRBV4-3 - - TRBJ2-2
TGTGCCAGCAGCTTACAAAGCGGGTACAATGAGCAGTTCTTC CASSLQSGYNEQFF TRBV7-2 - - TRBJ2-1
TGTGCCAGCAGCCAAGTGGGACTAGTGTCAGATACGCAGTATTTT CASSQVGLVSDTQYF TRBV3-1 - TRBD2 TRBJ2-3
TGTGCCAGCAGTTTTCTGGGGTTTGATTCACCCCTCCACTTT CASSFLGFDSPLHF TRBV12-3/TRBV12-4 - - TRBJ1-6
TGCGCCAGCAGCCCTCTTTCAGGATCCGCAACAGATTCGCAGTATTTT CASSPLSGSATDSQYF TRBV5-1 - - TRBJ2-3
TGTGCCATCAGAGGCCAGCCCTGGGATACGCAGTATTTT CAIRGQPWDTQYF TRBV10-3 - - TRBJ2-3
TGTGCCAGCAGACTACGACAGGGTATATCCTACAATGAGCAGTTCTTC CASRLRQGISYNEQFF TRBV6-1 few TRBD1 TRBJ2-1
TGTGCCAGCAGTTTGGGACTAGCGGGGAAGAATGAGCAGTTCTTC CASSLGLAGKNEQFF TRBV6-5 few TRBD2 TRBJ2-1
TGTGCCAGCAGCTTCTTCAGACTAGCTTCGAACACCGGGGAGCTGTTTTTT CASSFFRLASNTGELFF TRBV11-2 few TRBD2 TRBJ2-2
TGTGCCATCAGTGAGAGGCTTTTGGCGGGGGCGATCTCCTACAATGAGCAGTTCTTC CAISERLLAGAISYNEQFF TRBV10-3 few - TRBJ2-1
TGTGCCAGCAGTACCGGGACTCTCCAAGAGACCCAGTACTTC CASSTGTLQETQYF TRBV12-3/TRBV12-4 many - TRBJ2-5
TGTGCCAGCAGCTTAGCGCCAGGTGGCGGCTACACCTTC CASSLAPGGGYTF TRBV7-2 few - TRBJ1-2
TGTGCCACCAGCCCAGGACAGGCCTGCCCACCTAATTCACCCCTCCACTTT CATSPGQACPPNSPLHF TRBV15 - TRBD1 TRBJ1-6
TGTGCCAGCAGTTTTGGAAATGGCTCACCCCTCCACTTT CASSFGNGSPLHF TRBV27 - - TRBJ1-6
TGCGCCAGCGGCTGGGGCTCGACCACCTACAATGAGCAGTTCTTC CASGWGSTTYNEQFF TRBV5-1 few - TRBJ2-1
TGTGCCAGCACCCCGAATCTGGGAGGGACGGAGACCCAGTACTTC CASTPNLGGTETQYF TRBV25-1 - TRBD2 TRBJ2-5
TGTGCCAGCAGGAGGACTGGGTACCAAGAGACCCAGTACTTC CASRRTGYQETQYF TRBV6-1 few - TRBJ2-5
TGTGCCAGCAGTTTATGGAGCGGGAGCTCCTACGAGCAGTACTTC CASSLWSGSSYEQYF TRBV27 - TRBD2 TRBJ2-7
TGTGCCAGCAGTCCACCTCGGGACAGGGTAACGCAGTACTTC CASSPPRDRVTQYF TRBV27 - TRBD1 TRBJ2-7
TGTGCCAGCAGCGGTGGATTGTTCGGGGGATTGTTCACTGAAGCTTTCTTT CASSGGLFGGLFTEAFF TRBV9 few - TRBJ1-1
TGTGCCAGCAGCTTAACCCTGCCCCCAATGTGGCAGTTCTTC CASSLTLPPMWQFF TRBV7-8 - - TRBJ2-1
TGTGCCAGCAGTTTACCTACAGGCGTTGGGCAGCCCCAGCATTTT CASSLPTGVGQPQHF TRBV28 many - TRBJ1-5
TGCGCCAGCAGCTTGCCGACAGGGGAAGGAATGATCCACGGGGAGCTGTTTTTT CASSLPTGEGMIHGELFF TRBV5-1 - TRBD1 TRBJ2-2
TGCGCCAGCAGCCAAGATCCGGTGGGACGGCCCTACAATGAGCAGTTCTTC CASSQDPVGRPYNEQFF TRBV4-1 few - TRBJ2-1
TGTGCCAGCAGCGCCACTGGGGGGGCGGAGACCCAGTACTTC CASSATGGAETQYF TRBV5-6 - - TRBJ2-5
TGCGCCAGCAGATTCGGGACCCCGAGGGGCGGGGAGCTGTTTTTT CASRFGTPRGGELFF TRBV5-1 few - TRBJ2-2
TGCAGTGCTAGTGTCACAGGGTTGGAGTATGGCTACACCTTC CSASVTGLEYGYTF TRBV20-1 - - TRBJ1-2
TGTGCCATCAGTTACGGGACAGCCTTTGGCTACACCTTC CAISYGTAFGYTF TRBV10-3 - TRBD1 TRBJ1-2
TGCGCCAGCAGCTCCATACGAACCAGACAGGGAATCGGGGAGCTGTTTTTT CASSSIRTRQGIGELFF TRBV5-1 - TRBD1 TRBJ2-2
TGTGCCAGCAGTCCCTACAGGGAGCACGAGCAGTACTTC CASSPYREHEQYF TRBV12-3/TRBV12-4 many - TRBJ2-7
TGTGCCAGCAGTGGGACCCTCGGGACGGTCGAGACCCAGTACTTC CASSGTLGTVETQYF TRBV2 many - TRBJ2-5
TGCGCCAGCAGCTCCTGGCAGGGGGGATACACTGAAGCTTTCTTT CASSSWQGGYTEAFF TRBV5-1 - TRBD1 TRBJ1-1
TGTGCCAGCAGCCCCCCTCTGGTGGATACGCAGTATTTT CASSPPLVDTQYF TRBV21-1 - - TRBJ2-3
TGTGCCACCAGTGACGGGACTGAAGCTTTCTTT CATSDGTEAFF TRBV24-1 - - TRBJ1-1
TGTGCCAGCAGCCCTCGTCACGAGCAGTACTTC CASSPRHEQYF TRBV12-3/TRBV12-4 many - TRBJ2-7
TGCGCCAGCAGCTTGGAGTTTCCAATCTACGAGCAGTACTTC CASSLEFPIYEQYF TRBV5-1 few - TRBJ2-7
TGTGCCAGCAGCCTTACTGAGAACAATGAGCAGTTCTTC CASSLTENNEQFF TRBV7-7 - - TRBJ2-1
TGTGCCAGCCGAGGGCCTAATGAAAAACTGTTTTTT CASRGPNEKLFF TRBV12-3/TRBV12-4 - - TRBJ1-4
TGCAGTGCTTTTGGCCCTAGCGGGAGGGCTATAGAGACCCAGTACTTC CSAFGPSGRAIETQYF TRBV20-1 - TRBD2 TRBJ2-5
TGTGCCAGCTCACCATACAGGGATCAAGAGACCCAGTACTTC CASSPYRDQETQYF TRBV18 few - TRBJ2-5
TGCGCCAGCAGTTCGGAGGGGAGAGACTATGGCTACACCTTC CASSSEGRDYGYTF TRBV5-1 - - TRBJ1-2
TGTGCCAGCAGTTTAAAGCGGCTAGCGGTCAACACCGGGGAGCTGTTTTTT CASSLKRLAVNTGELFF TRBV12-3/TRBV12-4 many TRBD2 TRBJ2-2
TGTGCCAGCAGTCCCAAGACGGGAGGCCCTTGGACAGATACGCAGTATTTT CASSPKTGGPWTDTQYF TRBV12-3/TRBV12-4 - TRBD2 TRBJ2-3